The rows below give T cell receptor beta chains drawn from one sample of a study of CD8+ T cells in alopecia areata. Profiled with immunoSEQ multiplex PCR; TCRdb holds only in-frame clones, not every one. The data contain roughly 200,000 clones, 56% of them singletons. The sequencing sample was made of CD8+ T cells sorted from blood. The origin of the receptors is a human donor in good health. Each CDR3 is given with its conserved first and last residue. D genes are given only for firm matches. Size is omitted from some rows. Given values are once, few, many or a class for expanded clones.

CDR3 | DNA | V | D | size | J
CASTPRGTQETQYF | TGTGCCAGCACCCCCCGGGGCACGCAAGAGACCCAGTACTTC | TRBV6-6 | NA | few | TRBJ2-5
CASSQAGETQYF | TGCGCCAGCAGCCAAGCGGGAGAGACCCAGTACTTC | TRBV4-1 | NA | NA | TRBJ2-5
CASSVEGGGETQYF | TGTGCCAGCAGCGTAGAAGGCGGGGGCGAGACCCAGTACTTC | TRBV9 | NA | NA | TRBJ2-5
CATSNEGSYNEQFF | TGTGCCACCAGCAATGAGGGGTCCTACAATGAGCAGTTCTTC | TRBV15 | NA | NA | TRBJ2-1
CASRPGTGDFNYGYTF | TGTGCCAGCAGACCCGGGACAGGGGACTTTAACTATGGCTACACCTTC | TRBV28 | TRBD1 | few | TRBJ1-2
CASSLVGDSYEQYF | TGTGCCAGCAGCTTAGTGGGAGACTCCTACGAGCAGTACTTC | TRBV7-8 | NA | NA | TRBJ2-7
CASSVGTASFMNTEAFF | TGTGCCAGCAGCGTAGGGACGGCTAGTTTCATGAACACTGAAGCTTTCTTT | TRBV9 | NA | once | TRBJ1-1
CASVPGQNNSPLHF | TGCGCCAGCGTTCCGGGACAAAATAATTCACCCCTCCACTTT | TRBV10-2 | NA | NA | TRBJ1-6
CASSYGPGDLLYGYTF | TGTGCCAGCAGTTACGGTCCAGGGGACCTCCTCTATGGCTACACCTTC | TRBV6-5 | NA | NA | TRBJ1-2
CAWSVAGGLTDTQYF | TGTGCCTGGAGTGTGGCAGGGGGCCTCACAGATACGCAGTATTTT | TRBV30 | TRBD1 | NA | TRBJ2-3
CASSLVVSSTGELFF | TGCGCCAGCAGCTTGGTGGTCAGTTCCACCGGGGAGCTGTTTTTT | TRBV5-1 | NA | NA | TRBJ2-2
CASSQEGGGASYGYTF | TGCGCCAGCAGCCAAGAGGGCGGGGGGGCTAGCTATGGCTACACCTTC | TRBV4-1 | NA | few | TRBJ1-2
CASSLSPLSNYGYTF | TGTGCCAGCAGTTTATCCCCCCTTAGTAACTATGGCTACACCTTC | TRBV27 | NA | once | TRBJ1-2
CASSFLGDRDGYTF | TGTGCCAGCAGCTTCCTAGGGGACAGGGACGGCTACACCTTC | TRBV7-9 | TRBD1 | NA | TRBJ1-2
CASSARTVVDQPQHF | TGTGCCAGCAGTGCCAGGACAGTGGTGGATCAGCCCCAGCATTTT | TRBV2 | NA | NA | TRBJ1-5
CASSPGQTQYF | TGTGCCAGCAGCCCGGGTCAGACCCAGTACTTC | TRBV6-1 | NA | NA | TRBJ2-5
CSVEPGPAGEQYF | TGCAGCGTTGAACCAGGTCCCGCTGGGGAGCAGTACTTC | TRBV29-1 | NA | NA | TRBJ2-7
CASSPKQGSGGYTF | TGTGCCAGCAGCCCTAAACAGGGATCCGGGGGCTACACCTTC | TRBV27 | NA | NA | TRBJ1-2
CSVRDFSYEQYF | TGCAGCGTACGGGACTTCTCCTACGAGCAGTACTTC | TRBV29-1 | NA | NA | TRBJ2-7
CSVEGDRGPYEQYF | TGCAGCGTGGAGGGGGACAGGGGTCCCTACGAGCAGTACTTC | TRBV29-1 | TRBD1 | NA | TRBJ2-7
CSVNMGRPNGEQYF | TGCAGCGTAAATATGGGCCGTCCAAATGGTGAGCAGTACTTC | TRBV29-1 | NA | NA | TRBJ2-7
CASSPGAQYTEAFF | TGTGCCAGCAGCCCAGGGGCACAGTACACTGAAGCTTTCTTT | TRBV13 | NA | NA | TRBJ1-1
CASLQGYEETQYF | TGTGCCAGCCTACAGGGGTATGAGGAGACCCAGTACTTC | TRBV7-9 | TRBD1 | NA | TRBJ2-5
CASSMGRGLGEQFF | TGTGCCAGTAGTATGGGCAGGGGACTTGGCGAGCAGTTCTTC | TRBV19 | NA | few | TRBJ2-1
CASAPGGYGYTF | TGTGCCAGCGCGCCTGGAGGGTACGGCTACACCTTC | TRBV27 | NA | NA | TRBJ1-2
CASRRGAGANVLTF | TGTGCCAGCAGACGGGGAGCTGGGGCCAACGTCCTGACTTTC | TRBV27 | NA | NA | TRBJ2-6
CASSLVGDEKLFF | TGTGCCAGCAGCTTAGTCGGGGATGAAAAACTGTTTTTT | TRBV7-2 | NA | NA | TRBJ1-4
CASTPGRGGTDTQYF | TGTGCCAGCACCCCGGGGCGGGGGGGCACAGATACGCAGTATTTT | TRBV6-5 | TRBD2 | NA | TRBJ2-3
CASSQLNEQFF | TGCGCCAGCAGCCAATTGAATGAGCAGTTCTTC | TRBV4-1 | NA | NA | TRBJ2-1